Listed below are T cell receptor beta chains from one sample, sequenced in a study of T cells expressing NK-cell markers. TCRdb reprocessed the 5' RACE reads and reports one entry per CDR3 protein, with no DNA. This table holds 5,500 to 7,500 distinct CDR3 sequences. The sample taken for sequencing was blood T cells: a sorted CD56 or NKG2C T cell subset, CD4+ or CD8+ T cells, or bulk PBMC T cells (not recorded which). These receptors all come from a man aged 18-75 years in good health. Both conserved end residues are part of each CDR3. A clone size is listed for some rows: how often the clone was seen (once, few, many), or a class if it is expanded.

size,V,J,CDR3
.,TRBV20-1,TRBJ2-1,CSARLAGDYNEQFF
.,TRBV6-1,TRBJ2-7,CASSEASGGAYEQYF
.,TRBV24-1,TRBJ1-2,CATSDAPPEAYGYTF
.,TRBV27,TRBJ2-1,CASSSPWAASGGAYNEQFF
.,TRBV5-3,TRBJ2-7,CARSRRGQGGHEQYF
.,TRBV20-1,TRBJ2-3,CSASGGTTDTQYF
.,TRBV20-1,TRBJ1-1,CSARPPRENTEAFF
.,TRBV6-4,TRBJ2-1,CASSDGTDRANEQFF
medium-sized,TRBV25-1,TRBJ2-1,CASSERDVNEQFF
.,TRBV20-1,TRBJ1-1,CSARPDRGGHTEAFF
.,TRBV2,TRBJ2-7,CATNTNRLGGSEQYF
.,TRBV4-1,TRBJ1-4,CASSQWEGGGEKLFF
.,TRBV20-1,TRBJ2-7,CSARLETGPPIYEQYF
.,TRBV19,TRBJ1-5,CASSIRAASNQPQHF
.,TRBV12-3/TRBV12-4,TRBJ1-4,CASSPGVEKLFF
.,TRBV12-3/TRBV12-4,TRBJ1-5,CASSLDGAAVAGQHF
.,TRBV15,TRBJ2-3,CATSKGSTSTDTQYF
.,TRBV7-2,TRBJ1-2,CASSLDRGQGNGYTF
.,TRBV21-1,TRBJ2-7,CASSPPRILDSYEQYF
.,TRBV6-6,TRBJ2-7,CASSNGEAYEQYF
.,TRBV6-1,TRBJ2-5,CASSELLAGGQETQYF
.,TRBV12-5,TRBJ2-1,CASGFGRINNEQFF